The rows below give T cell receptor beta chains drawn from one sample of a study of naive and memory T cell subsets. TCRdb analysed the UMI-ligation and nested PCR reads with MiXCR anew, one entry per CDR3 protein. The repertoire consists of some 150,000 distinct CDR3 sequences, with approximately 15% occurring once and the leading ten covering roughly 0.14%. What was sequenced was naive CD4+ T cells from blood. These receptors all stem from a human donor in good health. Both conserved end residues are part of each CDR3. The D gene is left open where the match is weak. Clone size is given for some rows only: seen once, a few or many times, or a class if the clone is expanded.

CDR3: CASSYSGQPHEQYF
DNA: TGTGCCAGCAGTTACTCGGGACAGCCCCACGAGCAGTACTTC
size: NA
D: TRBD1
J: TRBJ2-7
V: TRBV6-2/TRBV6-3

CDR3: CSVETQPNTGELFF
DNA: TGCAGCGTTGAAACTCAGCCGAACACCGGGGAGCTGTTTTTT
size: NA
D: NA
J: TRBJ2-2
V: TRBV29-1

CDR3: CSARTSGRATLSYNEQFF
DNA: TGCAGTGCTCGTACTAGCGGGAGGGCAACTCTCTCCTACAATGAGCAGTTCTTC
size: few
D: TRBD2
J: TRBJ2-1
V: TRBV20-1

CDR3: CSEGNEQFF
DNA: TGCAGCGAGGGCAATGAGCAGTTCTTC
size: many
D: NA
J: TRBJ2-1
V: TRBV29-1

CDR3: CSVEDRRTTPGELFF
DNA: TGCAGCGTTGAAGATCGGAGGACCACTCCCGGGGAGCTGTTTTTT
size: few
D: NA
J: TRBJ2-2
V: TRBV29-1

CDR3: CASSLREGRIWDTGELFF
DNA: TGTGCCAGCAGCTTACGGGAGGGCCGGATTTGGGACACCGGGGAGCTGTTTTTT
size: few
D: TRBD2
J: TRBJ2-2
V: TRBV7-2

CDR3: CSAHPPLRQGVRWF
DNA: TGCAGTGCTCATCCCCCCCTCCGACAGGGCGTGAGATGGTTC
size: NA
D: TRBD1
J: TRBJ2-1
V: TRBV20-1

CDR3: CASSAGQGRTEAFF
DNA: TGTGCCAGCTCAGCCGGACAGGGACGCACTGAAGCTTTCTTT
size: many
D: TRBD1
J: TRBJ1-1
V: TRBV18

CDR3: CASSTGTGGETQYF
DNA: TGTGCCAGCAGCACCGGGACAGGGGGAGAGACCCAGTACTTC
size: NA
D: TRBD1
J: TRBJ2-5
V: TRBV7-7

CDR3: CASSVTGGTETQYF
DNA: TGCGCCAGCAGTGTGACAGGGGGCACAGAGACCCAGTACTTC
size: many
D: TRBD1
J: TRBJ2-5
V: TRBV10-1

CDR3: CATSRTNMGSYEQYF
DNA: TGTGCCACCAGCAGAACAAATATGGGCTCCTACGAGCAGTACTTC
size: NA
D: NA
J: TRBJ2-7
V: TRBV15

CDR3: CASSLRLAGGADNEQFF
DNA: TGTGCCAGCAGTTTGCGTTTAGCGGGAGGGGCCGACAATGAGCAGTTCTTC
size: NA
D: TRBD2
J: TRBJ2-1
V: TRBV12-3/TRBV12-4

CDR3: CATSDLDRAYNEQFF
DNA: TGTGCCACCAGTGACCTGGACAGGGCTTACAATGAGCAGTTCTTC
size: few
D: TRBD1
J: TRBJ2-1
V: TRBV24-1

CDR3: CASGLATGGPTEAFF
DNA: TGTGCTAGTGGTTTAGCTACAGGGGGCCCCACTGAAGCTTTCTTT
size: few
D: TRBD1
J: TRBJ1-1
V: TRBV12-5

CDR3: CSARDLRGKQETQYF
DNA: TGCAGTGCTAGAGATTTGCGCGGGAAACAAGAGACCCAGTACTTC
size: few
D: NA
J: TRBJ2-5
V: TRBV20-1

CDR3: CASRRDRSYGYTF
DNA: TGTGCCAGCAGGCGGGACAGGAGCTATGGCTACACCTTC
size: few
D: TRBD1
J: TRBJ1-2
V: TRBV12-3/TRBV12-4

CDR3: CASRQIQGLTGANVLTF
DNA: TGTGCCAGCAGACAAATTCAGGGCTTGACTGGGGCCAACGTCCTGACTTTC
size: few
D: NA
J: TRBJ2-6
V: TRBV6-2/TRBV6-3

CDR3: CASRNSGLSSYNEQFF
DNA: TGCGCCAGCCGAAATAGCGGGCTAAGCTCCTACAATGAGCAGTTCTTC
size: NA
D: TRBD2
J: TRBJ2-1
V: TRBV5-1

CDR3: CASSPPVPSDEQFF
DNA: TGTGCCAGCTCACCACCCGTCCCATCGGATGAGCAGTTCTTC
size: NA
D: NA
J: TRBJ2-1
V: TRBV18

CDR3: CASRRDRPTWETQYF
DNA: TGCGCCAGCCGCCGGGACAGGCCGACCTGGGAGACCCAGTACTTC
size: few
D: TRBD1
J: TRBJ2-5
V: TRBV10-2

CDR3: CSARVPGGPYEQYF
DNA: TGCAGTGCTAGAGTCCCGGGAGGCCCCTACGAGCAGTACTTC
size: few
D: TRBD2
J: TRBJ2-7
V: TRBV20-1

CDR3: CASSLGQGVVLSEKLFF
DNA: TGTGCCAGCAGCTTAGGGCAGGGAGTTGTTTTGAGTGAAAAACTGTTTTTT
size: few
D: NA
J: TRBJ1-4
V: TRBV7-2

CDR3: CASSLPEGGFAF
DNA: TGTGCCAGCAGCCTCCCGGAAGGGGGATTCGCCTTC
size: few
D: NA
J: TRBJ2-4
V: TRBV3-1